The 8 T cell receptor beta chains listed next were all sequenced from one sample in a study of blood T cell repertoires in COVID-19. TCRdb keeps only in-frame clones here, not all; method: immunoSEQ multiplex PCR. Seen here are a few hundred thousand clones, just over 90% observed once, and the top ten hold 0.86%. The sample comprised PBMCs or T cells enriched from blood (not recorded which). The receptors come from a woman aged 35 to 49 who had been exposed to COVID-19.

The chain couples TRBV6-2 or TRBV6-3 to TRBJ2-2; D call uncertain. This CDR3 has 15 residues. V was pared by 0 bases and J by 0 bases, with 5 bases between. Germline V gene sequence: CDR1 MNHEY, CDR2 SVGEGT. CDR3 protein: CASSYSPANTGELFF. CDR3 bases: TGTGCCAGCAGTTACTCCCCGGCGAACACCGGGGAGCTGTTTTTT.

The rearrangement joins TRBV9 to TRBJ1-3; 10 bases align to TRBD1. The germline V gene has CDR1 SGDLS and CDR2 YYNGEE. This CDR3 comprises 17 residues. With 4 bases clipped from V and 4 bases from J, the junction kept 11 bases outside the gene matches. For the CDR3, the DNA is TGTGCCAGCAGCCCATCGACAGGGGGCGCGACAGGAAACACCATATATTTT. Amino acid sequence: CASSPSTGGATGNTIYF.

The chain is built from TRBV7-3 and TRBJ2-2; D might be TRBD1 (6 bases). The CDR3 consists of 13 residues. Germline values: CDR1 SGHTA, CDR2 FQGTGA. V was trimmed by 7 bases and J by 6 bases, leaving 12 bases between them. The CDR3 reads CASKQGFAGELFF. The CDR3 nucleotides read TGTGCCAGCAAACAGGGTTTCGCCGGGGAGCTGTTTTTT.

This clone was seen more than once but under ten times. This chain links TRBV18 with TRBJ2-7; D is ambiguous. The CDR3 loop spans 13 amino acids. The germline CDR1 and CDR2 sequences are KGHSH and LQKENI. V was cut by 5 bases and J by 3 bases, with 11 bases left in between. The chain's CDR3 is CASSNTPVYEQYF. CDR3 DNA: TGTGCCAGCTCAAACACCCCTGTCTACGAGCAGTACTTC. The full variable domain, its missing parts supplied by reference TRBV18 and TRBJ2-7, is NAGVMQNPRHLVRRRGQEARLRCSPMKGHSHVYWYRQLPEEGLKFMVYLQKENIIDESGMPKERFSAEFPKEGPSILRIQQVVRGDSAAYFCASSNTPVYEQYFGPGTRLTVT.

This clone has just a few counts. The rearrangement links TRBV7-8 to TRBJ1-4, with D maybe TRBD1 (6 bases). Trimming took 1 base from V and 7 from J, leaving 16 bases between them. There are 16 residues in the CDR3. Germline-derived CDR1 and CDR2 are SGHVS and FQNEAQ. CDR3 nucleotides: TGTGCCAGCAGCTTAGTTACTCAGGGGATCGGTGAAAAACTGTTTTTT. This codes for CASSLVTQGIGEKLFF. Full variable domain (outside the CDR3, taken from reference TRBV7-8 and TRBJ1-4): GAGVSQSPRYKVAKRGQDVALRCDPISGHVSLFWYQQALGQGPEFLTYFQNEAQLDKSGLPSDRFFAERPEGSVSTLKIQRTQQEDSAVYLCASSLVTQGIGEKLFFGSGTQLSVL.

V and J are TRBV3-1 (or the pseudogene TRBV3-2) and TRBJ2-5; D not resolved. The CDR3 has 10 amino acids. Trimming took 11 bases from V and 8 from J, leaving 12 bases between them. Germline CDR1 and CDR2: LGHDT and YNNKEL (reference sequence). CDR3 loop: CACCHPTQYF. Written as DNA, the CDR3 is TGTGCCTGCTGCCACCCTACCCAGTACTTC.

This clone turned up a few times. The chain combines TRBV12-3 or TRBV12-4 with TRBJ2-7; D is unresolved. This CDR3 has 13 residues. Trimming stripped 5 bases from V and 2 bases from J, with 10 bases between. The CDR3, as DNA: TGTGCCAGCAGTCGCCGTGACACCTACGAGCAGTACTTC. This translates into CASSRRDTYEQYF.

This sequence joins TRBV18 and TRBJ1-1; D is possibly TRBD1 (6 bases). Germline-derived CDR1 and CDR2 are KGHSH and LQKENI. With 4 bases removed from V and 3 bases from J, the gap between germline ends came to 15 bases. The CDR3 consists of 15 residues. CDR3: CASSLQGLRDTEAFF. The CDR3 DNA is TGTGCCAGCTCACTACAGGGCCTCCGGGACACTGAAGCTTTCTTT.